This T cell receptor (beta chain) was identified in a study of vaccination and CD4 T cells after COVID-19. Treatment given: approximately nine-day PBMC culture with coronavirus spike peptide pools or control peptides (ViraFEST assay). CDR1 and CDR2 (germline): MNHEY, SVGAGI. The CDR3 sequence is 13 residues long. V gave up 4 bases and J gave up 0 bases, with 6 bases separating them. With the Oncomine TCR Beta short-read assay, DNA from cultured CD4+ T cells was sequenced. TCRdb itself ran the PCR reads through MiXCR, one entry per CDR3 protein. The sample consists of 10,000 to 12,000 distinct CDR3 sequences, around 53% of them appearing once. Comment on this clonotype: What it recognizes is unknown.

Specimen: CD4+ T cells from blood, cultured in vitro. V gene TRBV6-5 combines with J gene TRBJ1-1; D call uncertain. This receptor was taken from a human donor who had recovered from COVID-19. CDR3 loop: CASSSSMNTEAFF. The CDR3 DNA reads TGTGCCAGCAGTTCTTCCATGAACACTGAAGCTTTCTTT.